These T cell receptor beta chains were read from a single sample in a study of type 1 regulatory T cells. TCRdb re-called the reads through MiXCR, storing one row per CDR3 protein. This table has a few thousand distinct CDR3 sequences, around 29% appearing once. Antigen specificity for these receptors is unknown. What was sequenced was cultured T cells, either the whole culture or a sorted T cell fraction (not recorded which). These receptors were taken from a human donor in good health. Each CDR3 is given with its conserved first and last residue. Fields, in order: J gene, clone size, V gene, D gene, CDR3 protein, CDR3 DNA. A D gene is named only where the DNA matches it firmly. Clone sizes are given selectively: once, few, many, or a class where the clone is expanded.

>TRBJ2-3|-|TRBV20-1|-
CSARAATDTQYF
TGCAGTGCTAGAGCGGCCACAGATACGCAGTATTTT
>TRBJ1-2|many|TRBV30|-
CAGTLNYGYTF
TGTGCCGGGACCTTAAACTATGGCTACACCTTC
>TRBJ2-1|-|TRBV29-1|-
CSAARSGDEQFF
TGCAGCGCCGCACGGTCTGGGGATGAGCAGTTCTTC
>TRBJ1-5|medium-sized|TRBV27|-
CARGKFPTAFNQPQHF
TGTGCCCGGGGAAAGTTCCCGACAGCCTTCAATCAGCCCCAGCATTTT
>TRBJ1-3|-|TRBV20-1|TRBD1
CSAPDRFSGNTIYF
TGCAGTGCGCCGGACAGGTTCTCTGGAAACACCATATATTTT
>TRBJ2-7|many|TRBV20-1|TRBD2
CSARDLSGSFNEQYF
TGCAGTGCTAGAGATCTCAGCGGGAGTTTTAACGAGCAGTACTTC
>TRBJ1-2|medium-sized|TRBV9|-
CASSVQGSGYTF
TGTGCCAGCAGCGTTCAGGGGTCGGGCTACACCTTC
>TRBJ2-2|many|TRBV30|-
CAWRGQNTGELFF
TGTGCCTGGAGAGGACAGAACACCGGGGAGCTGTTTTTT
>TRBJ2-1|many|TRBV6-6|-
CASSYSPPSGVYNEQFF
TGTGCCAGCAGTTACTCTCCCCCCAGCGGAGTCTACAATGAGCAGTTCTTC
>TRBJ1-4|medium-sized|TRBV30|-
CAWSNGVDNEKLFF
TGTGCCTGGAGTAATGGGGTCGATAATGAAAAACTGTTTTTT
>TRBJ2-1|-|TRBV6-2/TRBV6-3|-
CASSYSNTGITYNEQFF
TGTGCCAGCAGTTACTCCAACACAGGGATAACTTACAATGAGCAGTTCTTC
>TRBJ2-1|medium-sized|TRBV6-2/TRBV6-3|-
CASSSLSSGPYNEQFF
TGTGCCAGCAGTTCCCTTAGTAGCGGACCCTACAATGAGCAGTTCTTC
>TRBJ1-1|-|TRBV10-3|-
CAISEQYGEAFF
TGTGCCATCAGTGAACAGTATGGTGAAGCTTTCTTT
>TRBJ2-1|medium-sized|TRBV20-1|-
CSAPLQGLSSYNEQFF
TGCAGTGCCCCTCTCCAGGGACTGAGCTCCTACAATGAGCAGTTCTTC
>TRBJ2-2|medium-sized|TRBV5-6|TRBD2
CASSRLALNTGELFF
TGTGCCAGCAGCCGACTAGCTTTGAACACCGGGGAGCTGTTTTTT
>TRBJ1-5|few|TRBV4-3|-
CASSQDLGRRPQHF
TGCGCCAGCAGCCAAGATTTGGGAAGAAGGCCCCAGCATTTT
>TRBJ2-7|medium-sized|TRBV12-3/TRBV12-4|TRBD1
CASSLGQGGSYEQYF
TGTGCCAGCAGTCTCGGACAGGGCGGCTCCTACGAGCAGTACTTC
>TRBJ2-1|-|TRBV7-7|TRBD2
CASSFASGNNEQFF
TGTGCTAGCAGCTTCGCTAGCGGGAACAATGAGCAGTTCTTC
>TRBJ2-1|medium-sized|TRBV29-1|TRBD2
CSVEGASGKRNNEQFF
TGCAGCGTGGAGGGGGCTAGCGGGAAAAGAAACAATGAGCAGTTCTTC
>TRBJ2-3|once|TRBV6-5|TRBD1
CASSSGQGTDTQYF
TGTGCCAGCAGCTCCGGACAGGGGACCGATACGCAGTATTTT
>TRBJ2-2|-|TRBV11-2|TRBD1
CASSRQGAGGELFF
TGTGCCAGCAGCAGACAGGGGGCAGGCGGGGAGCTGTTTTTT
>TRBJ2-2|medium-sized|TRBV12-3/TRBV12-4|TRBD1
CASRGDSNTGELFF
TGTGCCAGCAGAGGGGACAGTAACACCGGGGAGCTGTTTTTT
>TRBJ2-7|few|TRBV24-1|-
CATSDTYEQYF
TGTGCCACCAGTGATACTTACGAGCAGTACTTC
>TRBJ2-1|medium-sized|TRBV24-1|TRBD2
CATSTPAGGWDEQFF
TGTGCCACCAGTACCCCAGCGGGAGGATGGGATGAGCAGTTCTTC
>TRBJ2-5|medium-sized|TRBV5-4|TRBD2
CASSLVLAGDSRETQYF
TGTGCCAGCAGCTTGGTTCTAGCGGGAGATTCGAGGGAGACCCAGTACTTC
>TRBJ2-3|-|TRBV5-1|TRBD2
CASSPGLAGANTQYF
TGCGCCAGCAGCCCCGGACTAGCGGGAGCGAATACGCAGTATTTT
>TRBJ2-5|many|TRBV3-1|-
CASREAGYETQYF
TGTGCCAGCAGGGAAGCGGGTTACGAGACCCAGTACTTC